The 13 T cell receptor beta chains below all came from one sample that was sequenced in a study of cytomegalovirus exposure and HLA in healthy donors. 60 Vbeta and 13 Jbeta primers were used in PCR. Profiling relied on immunoSEQ multiplex PCR, and the TCRdb table lists in-frame clones only, not all of them. The table lists fewer than 80,000 clones, less than 85% of them singletons. The sequenced material came from PBMCs. The source is a woman aged 25 to 39 in good health and CMV-seronegative.

The chain employs TRBV18 and TRBJ1-2; 7 bases fit TRBD1. The junction had 3 bases not matched to a gene; V was cut back by 6 bases and J by 5 bases. The germline V gene has CDR1 KGHSH and CDR2 LQKENI. CDR3 length: 12 amino acids. The CDR3 protein is CASSLRGYGYTF. The CDR3 region has the DNA TGTGCCAGCTCTCTCAGGGGGTATGGCTACACCTTC.

The DNA of the CDR3 is TGTGCCAGCAGTGTGGGAGGGGATCCTCAGCCCCAGCATTTT. Translated: CASSVGGDPQPQHF. This rearrangement joins TRBV2 to TRBJ1-5, with D possibly matching TRBD1 (5 bases). This CDR3 contains 14 residues. The V gene lost 4 bases and the J gene lost 6 bases, with 13 bases spanning the gap. Germline values: CDR1 SNHLY, CDR2 FYNNEI. Full variable domain (missing parts from reference TRBV2 and TRBJ1-5): EPEVTQTPSHQVTQMGQEVILRCVPISNHLYFYWYRQILGQKVEFLVSFYNNEISEKSEIFDDQFSVERPDGSNFTLKIRSTKLEDSAMYFCASSVGGDPQPQHFGDGTRLSIL.

This clone was counted once. The chain joins TRBV10-3 to TRBJ2-1; TRBD2 is a possible D gene (7 bases). V was trimmed by 7 bases and J by 8 bases, leaving 21 bases between them. CDR1 ENHRY and CDR2 SYGVKD come from the germline V gene. The CDR3 length is 15 residues. CDR3 DNA sequence: TGTGCCATCATGGGATCCGGGGGGCCTAGGGATGAGCAGTTCTTC. Translation gives CAIMGSGGPRDEQFF.

In DNA, the CDR3 is TGTGCCAGCAGCGCCCTGTCCGGAGGGAGGGTCGCAGATACGCAGTATTTT. This encodes CASSALSGGRVADTQYF. The chain couples TRBV9 to TRBJ2-3; TRBD2 matches at 7 bases. The CDR3 totals 17 residues. V dropped 3 bases and J dropped 4; count of bases not matched to a gene: 14. Germline CDR1 SGDLS, CDR2 YYNGEE.

The chain employs TRBV29-1 and TRBJ1-1; 12 nucleotides agree with TRBD1. V was pared by 7 bases and J by 6 bases, with 6 bases of the junction left unmatched. CDR1 SQVTM and CDR2 ANQGSEA come from the germline V gene. The CDR3 is 13 residues long. The CDR3 DNA follows: TGCAGCGCTGAGGGACAGGGGGCAGCTGAAGCTTTCTTT. It is translated as CSAEGQGAAEAFF.

The rearrangement uses TRBV7-7 and TRBJ2-1; a weak D match, TRBD1 (6 bases). Per the germline V gene, CDR1 is SSHAT and CDR2 is FNYEAQ (reference sequence). The CDR3 runs to 15 residues. Trimming pared 1 base from V and 5 bases from J, leaving 12 bases between. CDR3 in DNA: TGTGCCAGCAGCTTAGGGGTGGGGACACACAATGAGCAGTTCTTC. It codes for CASSLGVGTHNEQFF.

The V and J genes are TRBV5-4 and TRBJ1-2; D possibly corresponds to TRBD1 (6 bases). The CDR3 loop spans 13 amino acids. With 4 bases removed from V and 4 bases from J, the gap between germline ends came to 11 bases. The germline CDR1 and CDR2 sequences are SGHNT and YYREEE (reference sequence). Here the CDR3 DNA reads TGTGCCAGCAGCCGGACAGTCTTCTATGGCTACACCTTC. This codes for CASSRTVFYGYTF.

The chain combines TRBV5-1 with TRBJ2-1; 11 nucleotides agree with TRBD2. The germline V gene encodes CDR1 SGHRS and CDR2 YFSETQ. With V trimmed by 0 bases and J by 8 bases, 4 bases remained unmatched. The CDR3 is 15 amino acids. This CDR3 reads CASSLVLAGEDEQFF. The CDR3 DNA follows: TGCGCCAGCAGCTTGGTACTAGCGGGAGAGGATGAGCAGTTCTTC.

V gene TRBV29-1 combines with J gene TRBJ1-1; D remains ambiguous. The germline gives CDR1 SQVTM, CDR2 ANQGSEA. This CDR3 comprises 13 residues. Trimming removed 4 bases from V and 6 bases from J, with 15 bases in between. CDR3 residues: CSVVIPGMPEAFF. DNA for the CDR3: TGCAGCGTTGTTATCCCAGGAATGCCTGAAGCTTTCTTT.

The chain is built from TRBV27 and TRBJ2-3, with D uncertain. The V gene lost 5 bases and the J gene lost 2 bases, with 11 bases spanning the gap. The CDR3 has 14 amino acids. Germline V gene lookup returns CDR1 MNHEY and CDR2 SMNVEV (reference sequence). This CDR3 reads CASSLSTYTDTQYF. CDR3 nucleotides: TGTGCCAGCAGTCTGAGCACTTACACAGATACGCAGTATTTT.

The chain links TRBV13 to TRBJ2-2, with TRBD2 identical over 13 bases. CDR1 PRHDT and CDR2 FYEKMQ come from the germline V gene (reference sequence). This CDR3 is built from 17 residues. V shed 5 bases and J 3 bases; nucleotides not matched to a gene: 6. For the CDR3, the DNA is TGTGCCAGCAGCCCTACTAGCGGGAGGGCCGACACCGGGGAGCTGTTTTTT. Translating gives CASSPTSGRADTGELFF.

This chain links TRBV10-2 with TRBJ2-7, with D maybe TRBD2 (5 bases). Per germline, CDR1 WSHSY and CDR2 SAAADI. Trimming took 6 bases from V and 0 from J, leaving 12 bases between them. The CDR3 contains 14 residues. The DNA of the CDR3 is TGCGCCAGCAGAAGTGTGGAGGTCTCCTACGAGCAGTACGTC. This gives the protein CASRSVEVSYEQYV.

This chain uses TRBV7-6 with TRBJ2-7, with TRBD2 as a possible D gene (6 bases). CDR3 length: 14 amino acids. Germline V gives CDR1 SGHVS, CDR2 FNYEAQ. V dropped 5 bases and J dropped 4 bases, with 15 bases sitting between them. In DNA form, the CDR3 reads TGTGCCAGCAGCCCCTTCGGAGGGCTTTACGAGCAGTACTTC. It yields the protein CASSPFGGLYEQYF.